The present entry profiles one TCR beta chain with its context. Its antigen is unidentified. This specimen comes from a study of OX40 agonist ivuxolimab in advanced cancers. For the study at large: Patients treated during dose escalation were battling hepatocellular carcinoma, melanoma, renal cell or head and neck cancer. Participants, 75% to 90% male, averaged approximately 60 years of age, ranging from roughly 23 to 90.

The germline V gene encodes CDR1 SNHLY and CDR2 FYNNEI. V lost 11 bases to trimming and J lost 2 bases; unmatched junction nucleotides: 8. CDR3 length: 13 amino acids. Patients with autoimmune history or systemic immunosuppression were excluded. The study's findings and limits: More expanded clones were found, on average, in CD8+ than in CD4+ T cells.

Using immunoSEQ multiplex PCR, the repertoire was profiled, and TCRdb retains in-frame clones only, with some absent. The sample includes tens of thousands of clones, roughly 80% of them seen just once. The input for sequencing was CD4+ or CD8+ T cells sorted from blood, taken in a trial of the OX40 agonist ivuxolimab. This TCR came from an adult with an advanced solid tumor such as melanoma, head and neck, liver or kidney cancer. The chain recombines TRBV2 with TRBJ2-5; 7 bases match TRBD1. CDR3 in DNA: TGTGCCCTCGGGACAGCGAATCAAGAGACCCAGTACTTC. Protein sequence: CALGTANQETQYF.